This passage covers 31 T cell receptor beta chains from one sample sequenced in a study of T cell repertoires in cytomegalovirus infection. Antigens of these TCRs are unknown. TCRdb re-analysed the reads in MiXCR, keeping a single row per CDR3 protein. The table lists over 25,000 distinct CDR3 sequences, around 20% of them singletons. This material consisted of CD8+ T cells from cultured PBMCs, taken from culture after CMV antigen stimulation. The receptors originated from a human donor in good health (CMV status not recorded). Some clones in this sample may be carry-over from other donors' samples.

This clonotype was counted only a few times. J is TRBJ2-5 and V is TRBV15; D is ambiguous. CDR1 and CDR2 (germline): LNHNV, YYDKDF (reference sequence). Deletions cut 1 base from V and 5 bases from J, with 8 bases between. The CDR3 is made up of 13 amino acids. CDR3 in amino acids: CATSRVPAETQYF. Here the CDR3 DNA reads TGTGCCACCAGCAGAGTTCCAGCGGAGACCCAGTACTTC. The full variable domain, completed using reference TRBV15 and TRBJ2-5, is DAMVIQNPRYQVTQFGKPVTLSCSQTLNHNVMYWYQQKSSQAPKLLFHYYDKDFNNEADTPDNFQSRRPNTSFCFLDIRSPGLGDTAMYLCATSRVPAETQYFGPGTRLLVL.

This clonotype was picked up many times. This sequence joins TRBV4-3 and TRBJ2-3; D unclear. CDR3 size: 15 residues. The V end lost 3 bases, the J end lost 6 bases, and 16 bases lay between the germline ends. Germline-derived CDR1 and CDR2 are LGHNA and YSLEER. CDR3 loop: CASSQGRRNGDTQYF. DNA for the CDR3: TGCGCCAGCAGCCAGGGTAGGCGGAATGGGGATACGCAGTATTTT.

This clonotype was detected many times. The rearrangement links TRBV4-1 to TRBJ2-1, with unresolved D. This CDR3 has 15 amino acids. From germline, CDR1 is MGHRA and CDR2 YSYEKL. Trimming pared 0 bases from V and 0 bases from J, leaving 6 bases between. CDR3 nucleotides: TGCGCCAGCAGCCAAGAGGCCCTCTCCTACAATGAGCAGTTCTTC. This sequence encodes CASSQEALSYNEQFF.

This clonotype was recorded a few times. The chain uses TRBV18 and TRBJ1-2; no definite D call. The CDR3 consists of 16 residues. V shed 0 bases and J shed 5 bases, with 16 bases lying between them. Germline values: CDR1 KGHSH, CDR2 LQKENI. DNA of the CDR3: TGTGCCAGCTCACCACCGGGGAGCAAGGTTCGATATGGCTACACCTTC. Protein product: CASSPPGSKVRYGYTF.

The CDR3 region has the DNA TGTGCCAGCAGCTTACCGGGACGCCTTTCACTGAACACTGAAGCTTTCTTT. It is translated as CASSLPGRLSLNTEAFF. The rearrangement links TRBV7-8 to TRBJ1-1, with D perhaps TRBD1 (5 bases). V lost 2 bases and J 0 bases, leaving 16 bases between the germline ends. Germline V gene data show CDR1 as SGHVS and CDR2 as FQNEAQ. The CDR3 is 17 amino acids.

This chain joins TRBV4-2 and TRBJ2-7, with D perhaps given as TRBD1 or TRBD2 (5 bases each). V was clipped by 6 bases and J by 3 bases, with 18 bases between them. CDR3 length: 15 amino acids. The germline V gene encodes CDR1 LGHNA and CDR2 YNFKEQ. DNA of the CDR3: TGTGCCAGCAGTGTCCCCGGGACGGCCTACTACGAGCAGTACTTC. Translation: CASSVPGTAYYEQYF.

This clonotype was counted ten times or more. The chain has TRBV7-9 and TRBJ2-7, with 12 bases matching TRBD1. The germline V gene encodes CDR1 SEHNR and CDR2 FQNEAQ (reference sequence). The J segment lost 7 bases and the V segment lost 5 bases, leaving 6 bases of the junction unmatched. The CDR3 has 14 amino acids. The CDR3 DNA follows: TGTGCCAGCAGCAGACCGGGACAGGGGGCAGAGCAGTACTTC. Protein sequence: CASSRPGQGAEQYF.

This clonotype was found many times. The chain recombines TRBV19 with TRBJ2-7, with unresolved D. Germline V CDR1 and CDR2: LNHDA, SQIVND (reference sequence). The CDR3 spans 11 residues. Deletions cut 1 base from V and 5 bases from J, with 3 bases between. CDR3 coding DNA: TGTGCCAGTAGTATAGCAGACGAGCAGTACTTC. Its protein is CASSIADEQYF.

This sequence joins TRBV12-5 and TRBJ1-2; the match to TRBD1 covers 9 bases. After removal of 0 bases from V and 6 bases from J, the junction contained 14 bases not matched to a gene. This CDR3 comprises 18 residues. In germline, CDR1 is LGHNT, CDR2 FRNRAP. The CDR3 region has the DNA TGTGCTAGTGGTTTGGTGAAGACAGGGGGTACCCCGCATGATGGCTACACCTTC. Its protein product is CASGLVKTGGTPHDGYTF.

This clonotype showed up just a few times. The gene calls are TRBV7-2 and TRBJ2-5, with D unclear. Per germline, CDR1 SGHTA and CDR2 FQGNSA. The V end lost 1 base, the J end lost 3 bases, and 6 bases lay between the germline ends. This CDR3 is built from 13 residues. CDR3 nucleotides: TGTGCCAGCAGCTTAGGACGTAAAGAGACCCAGTACTTC. It yields the protein CASSLGRKETQYF.

In regard to this clonotype: Just one base apart from a much larger clone, this may be a read error. V usage is TRBV7-2 and J usage is TRBJ1-6; no reliable D call. The CDR3 has 15 residues. Germline lookup yields CDR1 SGHTA and CDR2 FQGNSA. The V end was cut by 5 bases, the J end by 9 bases, with 17 bases between. CDR3 nucleotides: TGTGCCAGCAGCCCGGACCACGGGATAGGTTCACCCCTCCACTTT. It codes for CASSPDHGIGSPLHF. Combining the CDR3 with reference TRBV7-2 and TRBJ1-6 gives the whole variable domain GAGVSQSPSNKVTEKGKDVELRCDPISGHTALYWYRQSLGQGLEFLIYFQGNSAPDKSGLPSDRFSAERTGGSVSTLTIQRTQQEDSAVYLCASSPDHGIGSPLHFGNGTRLTVT.

This clonotype was seen more than once but under ten times. The chain links TRBV19 to TRBJ2-1, with 8 bases aligning to TRBD1. Germline CDR1 reads LNHDA; CDR2 reads SQIVND (reference sequence). CDR3 length: 14 amino acids. J was trimmed by 6 bases and V by 5 bases; bases with no gene match: 6. CDR3 DNA: TGTGCCAGTAGTGGACAGGGTTTAGGCAATGAGCAGTTCTTC. Translating it yields CASSGQGLGNEQFF.

This chain's CDR3 is CASSGALGLGAIHEQYF. The CDR3 DNA sequence: TGTGCCAGCAGTGGGGCCCTGGGCCTGGGGGCGATCCACGAGCAGTACTTC. V and J are TRBV25-1 and TRBJ2-7; D may be TRBD1 (6 bases). Trimming took off 4 bases at V and 5 bases at J, with 24 bases between the two ends. The germline gives CDR1 MGHDK, CDR2 SYGVNS. CDR3 length: 17 amino acids.

The genes are TRBV24-1 and TRBJ2-1; 7 bases agree with TRBD1. The V gene end was trimmed by 4 bases and the J gene end by 6 bases; junction bases not matched to a gene: 20. Germline loops: CDR1 KGHDR, CDR2 SFDVKD. CDR3 length: 19 amino acids. This CDR3 reads CATSEPRGGDPLLGNEQFF. The CDR3 DNA follows: TGTGCCACCAGTGAGCCAAGAGGGGGCGATCCTTTACTCGGCAATGAGCAGTTCTTC.

Only a few counts were recorded for this clonotype. The chain employs TRBV7-9 and TRBJ2-1, with D perhaps TRBD1 (6 bases). Trimming took off 5 bases at V and 5 bases at J, with 16 bases between the two ends. Per germline, CDR1 SEHNR and CDR2 FQNEAQ (reference sequence). This CDR3 contains 15 residues. The CDR3 DNA sequence: TGTGCCAGCAGCCACATCACAGGGATCGACAATGAGCAGTTCTTC. Its protein is CASSHITGIDNEQFF.

This clonotype was detected a few times. This chain links TRBV7-2 with TRBJ2-7, with 8 bases matching TRBD2. Germline CDR1 SGHTA, CDR2 FQGNSA. The CDR3 extends over 15 amino acids. The trim removed 5 bases at V and 5 bases at J, leaving 11 bases unmatched. Written as DNA, the CDR3 is TGTGCCAGCAGCCCAGCTGGGACTAGAAATAACGAGCAGTACTTC. It yields the protein CASSPAGTRNNEQYF.

The V call is TRBV6-1, the J call TRBJ2-1; 10 bases map to TRBD2. V lost 4 bases and J lost 0; bases outside the gene matches: 6. There are 17 residues in the CDR3. The V gene's germline CDR1 is MNHNS and CDR2 SASEGT. Here the CDR3 reads CASSALAGGDSYNEQFF. CDR3 nucleotides: TGTGCCAGCAGTGCCTTAGCGGGGGGCGACTCCTACAATGAGCAGTTCTTC.

This clonotype came up a few times. CDR3 protein: CASSEGGKDQPQHF. The CDR3 DNA is TGCGCCAGCAGCGAAGGGGGGAAGGATCAGCCCCAGCATTTT. The chain is built from TRBV4-1 and TRBJ1-5, with a weak D call TRBD1 (6 bases). CDR1 and CDR2 from the germline V gene are MGHRA and YSYEKL. V shed 5 bases and J shed 5 bases, with 13 bases lying between them. This CDR3 has 14 amino acids.

This clonotype was seen only a few times. The chain is built from TRBV27 and TRBJ1-5; the D gene is possibly TRBD1 (5 bases). Germline V gene sequence: CDR1 MNHEY, CDR2 SMNVEV (reference sequence). This CDR3 spans 14 amino acids. V dropped 6 bases and J dropped 3 bases, with 12 bases sitting between them. CDR3: CASSPGGANQPQHF. CDR3 nucleotides: TGTGCCAGCAGCCCGGGAGGGGCCAATCAGCCCCAGCATTTT.

The chain joins TRBV6-2 or TRBV6-3 to TRBJ2-7; D call uncertain. Trimming left V 5 bases short and J 5 bases short, with 10 bases between. This CDR3 has 12 amino acids. The germline V gene has CDR1 MNHEY and CDR2 SVGEGT. Here the CDR3 reads CASSQSTNEQYF. CDR3 DNA sequence: TGTGCCAGCAGTCAATCAACGAACGAGCAGTACTTC.

This clonotype has only a few counts. This chain uses TRBV7-2 with TRBJ2-7, with TRBD2 matching 9 bases. Looked up from germline, CDR1 is SGHTA and CDR2 is FQGNSA. The CDR3 consists of 15 residues. V lost 5 bases, J lost 0 bases, and 5 bases stayed unmatched. The CDR3 coding sequence is TGTGCCAGCAGCCCCAGCGGGGGGTACTCCTACGAGCAGTACTTC. Translation gives CASSPSGGYSYEQYF.

This clonotype was found many times. This chain links TRBV7-2 with TRBJ2-7; D gene ambiguous. CDR1 is SGHTA and CDR2 is FQGNSA in the germline V gene. The CDR3 is 11 amino acids. V was pared by 3 bases and J by 1 base, with 1 base between. The CDR3 sequence is CASSLSYEQYF. CDR3 DNA: TGTGCCAGCAGCTTGTCCTACGAGCAGTACTTC. Variable domain in full (rest from reference TRBV7-2 and TRBJ2-7): GAGVSQSPSNKVTEKGKDVELRCDPISGHTALYWYRQSLGQGLEFLIYFQGNSAPDKSGLPSDRFSAERTGGSVSTLTIQRTQQEDSAVYLCASSLSYEQYFGPGTRLTVT.

The sample holds many counts of this clonotype. The rearrangement links TRBV7-9 to TRBJ2-1, with D unclear. The germline CDR1 and CDR2 sequences are SEHNR and FQNEAQ (reference sequence). V lost 5 bases, J lost 3 bases, and 5 bases lay in between. This CDR3 spans 12 amino acids. CDR3 residues: CASSPDYNEQFF. The DNA of the CDR3 is TGTGCCAGCAGCCCCGACTACAATGAGCAGTTCTTC.

This clonotype was seen only a few times. This rearrangement joins TRBV7-2 to TRBJ2-3; 7 bases align to TRBD2. The CDR3 loop spans 15 amino acids. Germline CDR1 is SGHTA and CDR2 is FQGNSA. V shed 4 bases, J shed 5 bases, and the junction held 9 bases outside the gene matches. CDR3: CASSYEGGPVDTQYF. CDR3 bases: TGTGCCAGCAGCTATGAGGGAGGGCCGGTAGATACGCAGTATTTT.

A few counts support this clonotype. This CDR3 is CASRKVTGQYYEQYF. The CDR3 DNA follows: TGTGCCAGCAGGAAGGTGACAGGGCAGTACTACGAGCAGTACTTC. The V gene is TRBV6-1, the J gene TRBJ2-7, with 7 bases lining up with TRBD1. The CDR3 contains 15 residues. With 6 bases clipped from V and 3 bases from J, the junction kept 11 bases outside the gene matches. Germline values: CDR1 MNHNS, CDR2 SASEGT.

V and J are TRBV19 and TRBJ2-3, with unresolved D. V lost 9 bases, J lost 5 bases, and 18 bases lay in between. The CDR3 sequence is 14 residues long. Germline V gene lookup returns CDR1 LNHDA and CDR2 SQIVND (reference sequence). CDR3 nucleotide sequence: TGTGCCAGAGTCCGGGTCCTTAGGGTAGATACGCAGTATTTT. Translation: CARVRVLRVDTQYF.

This clonotype appeared a few times. The chain uses TRBV28 and TRBJ2-7, with D perhaps TRBD2 (6 bases). CDR1 and CDR2 (germline): MDHEN, SYDVKM. V was shortened by 7 bases and J by 5 bases, with 12 bases between the two germline ends. The CDR3 contains 12 residues. The CDR3 here is CASTLGGNEQYF. The CDR3, as DNA: TGTGCCAGCACCCTCGGGGGAAACGAGCAGTACTTC.

A few counts support this clonotype. The chain carries TRBV27 and TRBJ2-4; 16 nucleotides line up with TRBD2. With V trimmed by 5 bases and J by 8 bases, 6 bases remained unmatched. The CDR3 covers 16 residues. Germline V lookup: CDR1 MNHEY, CDR2 SMNVEV (reference sequence). The CDR3 here is CASSVGTSGGGYIQYF. CDR3 in DNA: TGTGCCAGCAGTGTAGGGACTAGCGGGGGGGGGTACATTCAGTACTTC.

This clonotype was found a few times. This chain joins TRBV15 and TRBJ1-6, with D maybe TRBD1 (5 bases). Between the trimmed V and J ends, which lost 3 bases and 8 bases, there was a span of 14 bases. CDR1 LNHNV and CDR2 YYDKDF come from the germline V gene (reference sequence). CDR3 size: 15 residues. The CDR3 sequence: CATSRRRQGDSPLHF. In DNA form, the CDR3 reads TGTGCCACCAGCAGGAGGAGGCAGGGCGATTCACCCCTCCACTTT. The whole variable domain, remainder taken from reference TRBV15 and TRBJ1-6, is DAMVIQNPRYQVTQFGKPVTLSCSQTLNHNVMYWYQQKSSQAPKLLFHYYDKDFNNEADTPDNFQSRRPNTSFCFLDIRSPGLGDTAMYLCATSRRRQGDSPLHFGNGTRLTVT.

J is TRBJ1-6 and V is TRBV5-5; D call uncertain. The CDR3 contains 15 residues. Trimming removed 1 base from V and 5 bases from J, with 10 bases in between. Germline CDR1 is SGHKS and CDR2 is YYEKEE (reference sequence). The CDR3 DNA reads as TGTGCCAGCAGCTTGCGTACAGTCGATAATTCACCCCTCCACTTT. Protein sequence: CASSLRTVDNSPLHF.

This clonotype has a handful of counts. The chain employs TRBV6-5 and TRBJ2-1, with D possibly matching TRBD1 (6 bases). The germline V gene encodes CDR1 MNHEY and CDR2 SVGAGI. CDR3 length: 15 amino acids. The V end lost 2 bases, the J end lost 0 bases, and 8 bases lay between the germline ends. As DNA, the CDR3 is TGTGCCAGCAGTTACGGACAGAGCTCCTACAATGAGCAGTTCTTC. Its translation is CASSYGQSSYNEQFF.